This TCR beta chain is drawn from a study of metastatic and nonmetastatic thyroid tumors. About the study: Repertoires of blood and of tissue (tumor or nodule) from malignant and benign thyroid patients were compared.

This clone was counted ten times or more. Its antigen remains unknown. MiXCR re-clonotyped the PCR reads for TCRdb. Among about 24,000 clones listed, more than 20% were seen once. Study-level results: Reportedly, malignant thyroid tumors had significantly higher TCR beta diversity than benign nodules, in blood and tumor.

Ahead of thyroid surgery, no patient had received treatment of any kind. The germline gives CDR1 KGHSH, CDR2 LQKENI. This CDR3 is built from 12 residues. V gave up 2 bases and J gave up 8 bases, with 9 bases separating them. The chain links TRBV18 to TRBJ1-2; a weak D match, TRBD1 (6 bases). Sequences were obtained from blood. The sequence was obtained from a female donor with papillary thyroid cancer or a benign thyroid nodule (not recorded which). Some clones in this sample may be carry-over from other donors' samples. The CDR3 DNA is TGTGCCAGCTCACCAGCAGGGGAGGGCTACACCTTC. It is translated as CASSPAGEGYTF.